A single sample gave rise to the 24 T cell receptor beta chains below, sequenced in a study of response to subunit inactivated influenza vaccine. MiXCR, run by TCRdb on the RT-PCR reads, gives a single entry per CDR3 protein. The sample comprises a few hundred thousand distinct CDR3 sequences, roughly 10% of which are singletons, and about 10% rests with the top ten. The data were also submitted as part of a second study, on T cells expressing NK-cell markers. That paper notes: Production of TCR beta cDNA relied on 5'RACE template switching with UMIs.

The material was PBMCs from blood, obtained on the day of vaccination. The receptors were gathered from a middle-aged man who received an inactivated influenza vaccine.

In its sample, this clonotype was seen a few times. This chain uses TRBV29-1 with TRBJ1-2, with 8 bases aligning to TRBD1. V lost 4 bases to trimming and J lost 4 bases; unmatched junction nucleotides: 8. This CDR3 contains 14 residues. The germline CDR1 and CDR2 sequences are SQVTM and ANQGSEA. CDR3 protein: CSVGDRGGSYGYTF. CDR3 DNA: TGCAGCGTTGGCGACAGGGGAGGTAGCTATGGCTACACCTTC.

This clonotype has at least ten counts. This chain joins TRBV12-3 or TRBV12-4 and TRBJ1-5, with D possibly TRBD1 on 5 matching bases. Trimming took off 6 bases at V and 4 bases at J, with 16 bases between the two ends. The CDR3 is made up of 15 amino acids. In DNA, the CDR3 is TGTGCCAGCAGCCCTAGACAGAGCCTAAATCAGCCCCAGCATTTT. Encoded protein: CASSPRQSLNQPQHF.

This clonotype was recorded many times. The chain has TRBV28 and TRBJ2-7, with a weak D call TRBD2 (5 bases). This CDR3 is built from 13 residues. V dropped 2 bases and J dropped 4 bases, with 9 bases sitting between them. Germline V CDR1 and CDR2: MDHEN, SYDVKM. CDR3 nucleotide sequence: TGTGCCAGCAGTTTAGGGAGCGAGTACGAGCAGTACTTC. It codes for CASSLGSEYEQYF. The full variable domain, completed using reference TRBV28 and TRBJ2-7, is DVKVTQSSRYLVKRTGEKVFLECVQDMDHENMFWYRQDPGLGLRLIYFSYDVKMKEKGDIPEGYSVSREKKERFSLILESASTNQTSMYLCASSLGSEYEQYFGPGTRLTVT.

V and J are TRBV28 and TRBJ1-1; D is possibly TRBD1 (5 bases). In germline, CDR1 is MDHEN, CDR2 SYDVKM. With 5 bases removed from V and 5 bases from J, the gap between germline ends came to 9 bases. This CDR3 has 12 residues. The CDR3 bases are TGTGCCAGCAGTGGCCAGGGTACTGAAGCTTTCTTT. This translates into CASSGQGTEAFF.

Many counts were recorded for this clonotype. This rearrangement joins TRBV11-2 to TRBJ2-1; TRBD2 agrees at 14 bases. V was pared by 2 bases and J by 4 bases, with 13 bases of the junction left unmatched. The germline V gene has CDR1 SGHAT and CDR2 FQNNGV. This CDR3 has 20 residues. The CDR3 protein is CASSLRTSGGPTRKYNEQFF. The CDR3, as DNA: TGTGCCAGCAGCTTAAGGACTAGCGGGGGGCCGACACGAAAATACAATGAGCAGTTCTTC.

The rearrangement links TRBV14 to TRBJ2-7; 7 bases are a match to TRBD1. The CDR3 loop spans 13 amino acids. The V segment lost 4 bases and the J segment 6 bases; nucleotides outside the gene matches: 6. The germline CDR1 and CDR2 sequences are SGHDN and FVKESK. The CDR3 here is CASSRDRLSEQYF. The CDR3 DNA follows: TGTGCCAGCAGCCGGGACAGACTTTCCGAGCAGTACTTC.

J is TRBJ2-4 and V is TRBV12-3 or TRBV12-4; unclear D gene. The CDR3 runs 17 residues. V gave up 2 bases and J gave up 0 bases, with 14 bases separating them. CDR3 protein: CASSLRVGTEAKNIQYF. The CDR3, as DNA: TGTGCCAGCAGTTTACGTGTAGGAACGGAAGCCAAAAACATTCAGTACTTC.

This clonotype occurred a few times. The chain has TRBV12-3 or TRBV12-4 and TRBJ2-1, with D possibly called TRBD1 or TRBD2 (5 bases each). Trimming took off 6 bases at V and 8 bases at J, with 14 bases between the two ends. There are 13 residues in the CDR3. Here the CDR3 DNA reads TGTGCCAGCAGGGGGGTTGTAGAGGATGAGCAGTTCTTC. Its protein product is CASRGVVEDEQFF.

This chain joins TRBV7-2 and TRBJ2-2; 7 nucleotides agree with TRBD1. Per the germline V gene, CDR1 is SGHTA and CDR2 is FQGNSA. With 5 bases clipped from V and 6 bases from J, the junction kept 6 bases outside the gene matches. This CDR3 contains 14 residues. The chain's CDR3 is CASSTQGTAGELFF. The DNA of the CDR3 is TGTGCCAGCAGCACACAGGGGACAGCCGGGGAGCTGTTTTTT.

This clonotype came up a few times. The chain links TRBV29-1 to TRBJ1-1; D gene unclear. Trimming removed 4 bases at V and 0 bases at J, with 12 bases between. CDR1 and CDR2 (germline): SQVTM, ANQGSEA. The CDR3 is 14 residues long. The chain's CDR3 is CSVGRMGMNTEAFF. As DNA, the CDR3 is TGCAGCGTTGGCCGGATGGGCATGAACACTGAAGCTTTCTTT. The variable domain in full, completed from reference TRBV29-1 and TRBJ1-1, reads SAVISQKPSRDICQRGTSLTIQCQVDSQVTMMFWYRQQPGQSLTLIATANQGSEATYESGFVIDKFPISRPNLTFSTLTVSNMSPEDSSIYLCSVGRMGMNTEAFFGQGTRLTVV.

The chain uses TRBV4-2 and TRBJ2-7; the D gene is possibly TRBD1 (6 bases). This CDR3 spans 14 amino acids. The germline V and J ends were trimmed by 5 bases and 3 bases, with 14 bases remaining between them. Per the germline V gene, CDR1 is LGHNA and CDR2 is YNFKEQ. CDR3 in DNA: TGTGCCAGCAGCTCACAGGGATTCGGCTACGAGCAGTACTTC. Encoded protein: CASSSQGFGYEQYF.

This sequence joins TRBV27 and TRBJ1-2; TRBD1 might be the D (5 bases). Germline values: CDR1 MNHEY, CDR2 SMNVEV (reference sequence). Trimming removed 7 bases at V and 8 bases at J, with 17 bases between. The length of the CDR3 is 13 residues. CDR3 in DNA: TGTGCCAGCACCTATGGGGGGACGAGAGGCTACACCTTC. Its translation is CASTYGGTRGYTF.

To note about this clonotype: Since a much larger clone is just one base distant, this may be a read error. The chain is built from TRBV12-3 or TRBV12-4 and TRBJ1-2; TRBD1 might be the D (5 bases). There are 18 residues in the CDR3. The CDR3 here is CVSSLIWGLDRDNYGYTF. The CDR3 DNA reads TGTGTCAGCAGTTTAATCTGGGGCTTGGACCGTGATAACTATGGCTACACCTTC.

The chain links TRBV7-2 to TRBJ2-7; the D is unclear. Looked up from germline, CDR1 is SGHTA and CDR2 is FQGNSA. V lost 7 bases to trimming and J lost 3 bases, with 10 bases between them. The CDR3 totals 12 residues. CDR3 residues: CASTEDHYEQYF. CDR3 coding DNA: TGTGCCAGCACCGAGGACCACTACGAGCAGTACTTC.

This chain connects TRBV28 to TRBJ2-2, with a tentative D call TRBD1 (5 bases). The ends were cut back, 7 bases at V and 2 bases at J, with 11 bases in the middle. CDR3 length: 14 residues. Germline CDR1 and CDR2: MDHEN and SYDVKM. The DNA of the CDR3 is TGTGCCAGCATAGGACACGGAAACACCGGGGAGCTGTTTTTT. It specifies CASIGHGNTGELFF.

The chain links TRBV6-5 to TRBJ2-3; D is tentatively TRBD1 or TRBD2 (5 bases each). CDR3 length: 15 amino acids. CDR1 and CDR2 from the germline V gene are MNHEY and SVGAGI. Trimming left V 2 bases short and J 2 bases short, with 11 bases between. The CDR3 loop is CASSYGGPITDTQYF. Written as DNA, the CDR3 is TGTGCCAGCAGTTACGGGGGTCCCATCACAGATACGCAGTATTTT.

The V and J genes are TRBV29-1 and TRBJ2-1; 10 positions match TRBD1. The trim removed 4 bases at V and 8 bases at J, leaving 11 bases unmatched. The CDR3 consists of 15 residues. The V gene's germline CDR1 is SQVTM and CDR2 ANQGSEA. CDR3 protein: CSVVFRDRGVDEQFF. In DNA form, the CDR3 reads TGCAGCGTTGTTTTCCGGGACAGGGGTGTCGATGAGCAGTTCTTC.

The CDR3 DNA reads as TGTGCCAGCAGCGGACTAGCGGAGATCACCGGGGAGCTGTTTTTT. Amino acids: CASSGLAEITGELFF. The gene calls are TRBV2 and TRBJ2-2; 10 bases line up with TRBD2. J gave up 4 bases and V 6 bases, and 5 bases lay outside the gene matches. CDR1 is SNHLY and CDR2 is FYNNEI in the germline V gene. CDR3 length: 15 amino acids.

This clonotype was counted a few times. J is TRBJ2-3 and V is TRBV15; D is possibly TRBD1 or TRBD2 (5 bases each). The CDR3 runs 17 residues. Trimming left V 0 bases short and J 3 bases short, with 16 bases between. Per the germline V gene, CDR1 is LNHNV and CDR2 is YYDKDF (reference sequence). The chain's CDR3 is CATSRDLSGRGTDTQYF. DNA for the CDR3: TGTGCCACCAGCAGAGATCTATCGGGAAGGGGTACAGATACGCAGTATTTT.

The count of this clonotype is one. The gene calls are TRBV28 and TRBJ2-7; 12 nucleotides agree with TRBD1. V trimming: 6 bases; J trimming: 2 bases; junction bases outside the gene matches: 8. The CDR3 loop spans 16 amino acids. Germline V gene data show CDR1 as MDHEN and CDR2 as SYDVKM. CDR3 residues: CASRGTGGDLPYEQYF. The CDR3 nucleotides are TGTGCCAGCAGAGGGACAGGGGGCGACTTGCCCTACGAGCAGTACTTC.

This chain uses TRBV20-1 with TRBJ2-1; 9 bases align to TRBD2. Per germline, CDR1 DFQATT and CDR2 SNEGSKA (reference sequence). The CDR3 consists of 17 residues. The J segment lost 6 bases and the V segment lost 2 bases, leaving 14 bases of the junction unmatched. The CDR3 coding sequence is TGCAGTGCTAGACACCACAACCCTAGCGGGGTGTTCAATGAGCAGTTCTTC. It encodes CSARHHNPSGVFNEQFF.

This clonotype has only a few counts. The genes are TRBV7-2 and TRBJ2-7; D uncertain. The germline V and J ends were trimmed by 0 bases and 3 bases, with 9 bases remaining between them. The CDR3 is 14 amino acids. CDR1 and CDR2 (germline): SGHTA, FQGNSA. The CDR3 region is CASSLAGADYEQYF. In nucleotides, the CDR3 is TGTGCCAGCAGCTTAGCAGGAGCTGACTACGAGCAGTACTTC.

This clonotype was observed a few times. The CDR3 region is CASSYSPWDSTDTQYF. In DNA, the CDR3 is TGTGCCAGCAGTTACTCTCCCTGGGACAGCACAGATACGCAGTATTTT. J is TRBJ2-3 and V is TRBV6-5; the D gene could be TRBD1 or TRBD2 (5 bases each). Germline V gene lookup returns CDR1 MNHEY and CDR2 SVGAGI. The CDR3 consists of 16 residues. Trimming shortened V by 0 bases and J by 0 bases, and 10 bases separated the two germline ends.

Many counts were recorded for this clonotype. The chain is built from TRBV7-9 and TRBJ2-7; D possibly corresponds to TRBD2 (6 bases). This CDR3 comprises 15 residues. The germline CDR1 and CDR2 sequences are SEHNR and FQNEAQ (reference sequence). V lost 3 bases to trimming and J lost 5 bases, with 17 bases between them. As DNA, the CDR3 is TGTGCCAGCAGCTTGCCCGGGACTTCTCTTAACGAGCAGTACTTC. Translating it yields CASSLPGTSLNEQYF.